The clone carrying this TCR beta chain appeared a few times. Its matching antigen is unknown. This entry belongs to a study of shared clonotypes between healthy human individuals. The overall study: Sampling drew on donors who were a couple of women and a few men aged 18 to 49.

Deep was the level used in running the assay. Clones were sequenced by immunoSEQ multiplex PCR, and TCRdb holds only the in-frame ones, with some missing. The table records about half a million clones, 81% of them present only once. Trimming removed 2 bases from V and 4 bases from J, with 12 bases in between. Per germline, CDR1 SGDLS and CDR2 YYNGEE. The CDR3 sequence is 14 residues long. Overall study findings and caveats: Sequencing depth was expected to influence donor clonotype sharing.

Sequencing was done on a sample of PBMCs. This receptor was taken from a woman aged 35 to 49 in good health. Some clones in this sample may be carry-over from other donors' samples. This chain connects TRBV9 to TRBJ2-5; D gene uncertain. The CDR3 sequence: CASSVTSSLETQYF. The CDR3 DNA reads TGTGCCAGCAGCGTCACGTCGAGTTTAGAGACCCAGTACTTC.